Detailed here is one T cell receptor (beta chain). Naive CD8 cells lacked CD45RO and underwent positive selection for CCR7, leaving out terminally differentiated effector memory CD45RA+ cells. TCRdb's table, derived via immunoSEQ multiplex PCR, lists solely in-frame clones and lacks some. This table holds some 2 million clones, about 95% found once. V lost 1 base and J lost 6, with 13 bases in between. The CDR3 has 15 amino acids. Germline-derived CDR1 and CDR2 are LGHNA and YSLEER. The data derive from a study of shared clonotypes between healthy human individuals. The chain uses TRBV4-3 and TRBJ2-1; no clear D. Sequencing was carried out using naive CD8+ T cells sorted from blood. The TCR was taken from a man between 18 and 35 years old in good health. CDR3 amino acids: CASSQAVRHGNEQFF. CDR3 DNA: TGCGCCAGCAGCCAAGCAGTTAGACACGGCAATGAGCAGTTCTTC.